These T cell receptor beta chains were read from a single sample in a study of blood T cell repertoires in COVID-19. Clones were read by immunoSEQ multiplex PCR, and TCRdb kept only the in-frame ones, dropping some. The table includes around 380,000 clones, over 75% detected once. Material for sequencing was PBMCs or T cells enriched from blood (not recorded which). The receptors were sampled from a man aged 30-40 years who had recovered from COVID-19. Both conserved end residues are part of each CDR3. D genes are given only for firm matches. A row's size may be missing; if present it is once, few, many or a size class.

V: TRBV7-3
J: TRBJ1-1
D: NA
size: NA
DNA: TGTGCCAGCAGCTTAAGTGGAGAGATGAACACTGAAGCTTTCTTT
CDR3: CASSLSGEMNTEAFF

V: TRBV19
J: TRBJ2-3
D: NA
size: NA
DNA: TGTGCCAGTAGTATAGGTTTAGGAGGCGGGGGCCCCACAGATACGCAGTATTTT
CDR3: CASSIGLGGGGPTDTQYF

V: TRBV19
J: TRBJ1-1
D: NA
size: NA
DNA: TGTGCCAGTAGTATCTCAGCCAGGGTGAGGACTGAAGCTTTCTTT
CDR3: CASSISARVRTEAFF

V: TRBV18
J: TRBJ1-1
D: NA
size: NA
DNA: TGTGCCAGCTCACCACAGGGGAGGTGGGAAGCTTTCTTT
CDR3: CASSPQGRWEAFF

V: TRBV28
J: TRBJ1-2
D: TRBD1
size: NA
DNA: TGTGCCATCGACGACAGGGGCTATGGCTACACCTTC
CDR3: CAIDDRGYGYTF

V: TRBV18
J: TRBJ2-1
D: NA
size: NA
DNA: TGTGCCAGCTCCAGTCGGGCGGGACCCATCAATGAGCAGTTCTTC
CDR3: CASSSRAGPINEQFF

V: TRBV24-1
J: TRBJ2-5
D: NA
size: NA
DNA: TGTGCCACCGGGCAGGGAGAGACCCAGTACTTC
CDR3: CATGQGETQYF

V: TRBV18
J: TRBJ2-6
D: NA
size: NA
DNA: TGTGCCAGCTCACCATTAATCGCGCGCTCTGGGGCCAACGTCCTAACTTTC
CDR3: CASSPLIARSGANVLTF

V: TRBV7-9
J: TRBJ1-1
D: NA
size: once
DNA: TGTGCCAGCAGCTTAGTAGGGGATGCGACTGAAGCTTTCTTT
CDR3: CASSLVGDATEAFF

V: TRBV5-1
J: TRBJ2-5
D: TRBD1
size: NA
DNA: TGCGCCAGCAGCTTTGGGACAGAACAAGAGACCCAGTACTTC
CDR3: CASSFGTEQETQYF

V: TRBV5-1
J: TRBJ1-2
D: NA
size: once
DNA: TGCGCCAGCAGCGCGGTCCGCGGGGCCCACGGGGGCTACACCTTC
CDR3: CASSAVRGAHGGYTF

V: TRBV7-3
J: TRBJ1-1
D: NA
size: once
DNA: TGTGCCAGCAGCTTAACCGGTGTCACTGAAGCTTTCTTT
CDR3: CASSLTGVTEAFF

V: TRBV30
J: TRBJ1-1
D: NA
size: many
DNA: TGTGCCTGGAGTTTGGAGGCCAGACTCATGAACACTGAAGCTTTCTTT
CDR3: CAWSLEARLMNTEAFF

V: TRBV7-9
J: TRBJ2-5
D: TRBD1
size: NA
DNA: TGTGCCAGCAGCGAAGACAGGGGATACCAAGAGACCCAGTACTTC
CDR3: CASSEDRGYQETQYF

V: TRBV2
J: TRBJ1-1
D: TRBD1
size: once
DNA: TGTGCCAGCAAACAATGGGACAGGGGGGGGACTGAAGCTTTCTTT
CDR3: CASKQWDRGGTEAFF

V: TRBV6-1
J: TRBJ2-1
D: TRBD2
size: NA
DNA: TGTGCCAGCAGTCACTACGCGGGGGGCTACAATGAGCAGTTCTTC
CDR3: CASSHYAGGYNEQFF

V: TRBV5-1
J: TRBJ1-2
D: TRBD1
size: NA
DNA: TGCGCCAGCGGGACAGGGGGCAACCCCGTAGACTATGGCTACACCTTC
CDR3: CASGTGGNPVDYGYTF

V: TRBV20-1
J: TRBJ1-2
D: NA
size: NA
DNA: TGCAGTGCTAGAGATCTAGATGGCTACACCTTC
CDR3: CSARDLDGYTF

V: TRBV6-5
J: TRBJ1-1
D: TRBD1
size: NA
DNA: TGTGCCAGCAGCGGGGGACAGGGGAGGAACACTGAAGCTTTCTTT
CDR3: CASSGGQGRNTEAFF

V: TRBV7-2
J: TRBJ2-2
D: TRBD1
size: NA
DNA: TGTGCCAGCAGCTTAGCGGGGGGACAGGGGGCGATCACCGGGGAGCTGTTTTTT
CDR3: CASSLAGGQGAITGELFF

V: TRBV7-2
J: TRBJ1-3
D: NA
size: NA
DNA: TGTGCCAGCAGCCCGGACAGCTCTGGAAACACCATATATTTT
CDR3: CASSPDSSGNTIYF

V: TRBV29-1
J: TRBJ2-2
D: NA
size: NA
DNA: TGCAGCGTCAGGACGGGGTCCTTGGCGAACACCGGGGAGCTGTTTTTT
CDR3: CSVRTGSLANTGELFF

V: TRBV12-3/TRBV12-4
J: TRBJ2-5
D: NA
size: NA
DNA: TGTGCCAGCCGGGGCGGGATGGAGACCCAGTACTTC
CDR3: CASRGGMETQYF

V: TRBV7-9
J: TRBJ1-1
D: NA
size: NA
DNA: TGTGCCAGCAGCCTCCTAAGTATCCTGACAGTCCACACTGAAGCTTTCTTT
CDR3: CASSLLSILTVHTEAFF

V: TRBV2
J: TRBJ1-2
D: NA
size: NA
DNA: TGTGCCAGCAGCCGCGGGACGGCTTATGGCTACACCTTC
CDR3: CASSRGTAYGYTF

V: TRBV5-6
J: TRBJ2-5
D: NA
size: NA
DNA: TGTGCCAGCAGCTCCCAGGGTACGGAGACCCAGTACTTC
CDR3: CASSSQGTETQYF

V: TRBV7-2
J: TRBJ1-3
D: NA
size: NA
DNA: TGTGCCAGCAGCCACACAGGGACTGGAAACACCATATATTTT
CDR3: CASSHTGTGNTIYF

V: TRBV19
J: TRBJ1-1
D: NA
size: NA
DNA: TGTGCCAGTAGTCGAGGGTTGACGAGGACTTCGAACACTGAAGCTTTCTTT
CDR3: CASSRGLTRTSNTEAFF

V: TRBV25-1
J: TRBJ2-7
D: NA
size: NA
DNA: TGTGCCAGCAGTGCCGGGATCGAGCAGTACTTC
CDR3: CASSAGIEQYF

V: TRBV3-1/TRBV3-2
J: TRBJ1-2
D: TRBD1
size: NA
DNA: TGTGCCAGCAGCCCCCGGGACAGGGGGGCCGGTGGCTACACCTTC
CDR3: CASSPRDRGAGGYTF

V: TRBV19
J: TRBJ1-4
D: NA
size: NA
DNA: TGTGCCAGTCAAATCGCGTCTGGGAGCCTTGAAAAACTGTTTTTT
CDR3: CASQIASGSLEKLFF

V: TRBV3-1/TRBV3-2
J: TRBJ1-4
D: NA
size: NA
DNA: TGTGCCAGCAGCCAGGAAACAGGGCTTCAAACTAATGAAAAACTGTTTTTT
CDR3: CASSQETGLQTNEKLFF

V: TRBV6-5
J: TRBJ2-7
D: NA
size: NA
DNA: TGTGCCAGCAGTTTGGACAGAAATTCCTACGAGCAGTACTTC
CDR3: CASSLDRNSYEQYF

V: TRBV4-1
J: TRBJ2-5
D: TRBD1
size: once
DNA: TGCGCCAGCAGCCAAGTACCGGACAGGGGGGGAGAGACCCAGTACTTC
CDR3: CASSQVPDRGGETQYF

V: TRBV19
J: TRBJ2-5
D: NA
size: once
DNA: TGTGCCAGTAGTATACGGGGAGAGACCCAGTACTTC
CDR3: CASSIRGETQYF

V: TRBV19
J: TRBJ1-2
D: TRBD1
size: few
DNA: TGTGCCAGTAGCACCCCGGGACAGGGGGCGAGGCAGGGCTACACCTTC
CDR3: CASSTPGQGARQGYTF

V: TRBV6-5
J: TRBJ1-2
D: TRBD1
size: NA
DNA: TGTGCCAGCATCGATACCTCCAGGGGGCTCTATGGCTACACCTTC
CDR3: CASIDTSRGLYGYTF

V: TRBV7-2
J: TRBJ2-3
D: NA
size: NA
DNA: TGTGCCAGCAGCTTACTCCCCCTCCCAGATACGCAGTATTTT
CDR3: CASSLLPLPDTQYF

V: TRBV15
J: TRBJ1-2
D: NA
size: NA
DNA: TGTGCCACCGGTCCGGGGGGAGGCTATGGCTACACCTTC
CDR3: CATGPGGGYGYTF

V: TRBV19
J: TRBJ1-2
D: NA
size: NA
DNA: TGTGCCAGCCAAGCCCAGGGAAACTATGGCTACACCTTC
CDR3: CASQAQGNYGYTF

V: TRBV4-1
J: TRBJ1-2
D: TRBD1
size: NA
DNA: TGCGCCAGCAGCCAGGACGCCGGGACAGACTGGCTCCACACCTTC
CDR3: CASSQDAGTDWLHTF

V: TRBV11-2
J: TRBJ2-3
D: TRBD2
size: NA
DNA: TGTGCCAGCAGCCTTAGCGGGGGTGGCACAGATACGCAGTATTTT
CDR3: CASSLSGGGTDTQYF

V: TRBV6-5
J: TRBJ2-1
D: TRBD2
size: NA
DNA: TGTGCCAGCAGCGATAGCGGGGGGCGGTACAATGAGCAGTTCTTC
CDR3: CASSDSGGRYNEQFF

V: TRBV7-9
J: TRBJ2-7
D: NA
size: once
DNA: TGTGCCAGCAGCTCGGCGGGTGGAGAGGGCCCCTACGAGCAGTACTTC
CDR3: CASSSAGGEGPYEQYF

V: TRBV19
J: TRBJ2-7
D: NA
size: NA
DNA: TGTGCCAGTAGTATAGGACCTAGCTCCTACGAGCAGTACTTC
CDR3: CASSIGPSSYEQYF

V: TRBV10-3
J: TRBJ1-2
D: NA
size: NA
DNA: TGTGCCACGAAGACAGACGTCCTAGTCTATGGCTACACCTTC
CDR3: CATKTDVLVYGYTF

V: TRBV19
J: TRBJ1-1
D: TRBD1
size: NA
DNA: TGTGCCAGTAGTAGCGGACAGGGTTTTTTCACTGAAGCTTTCTTT
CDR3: CASSSGQGFFTEAFF

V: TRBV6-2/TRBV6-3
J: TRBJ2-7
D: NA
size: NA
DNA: TGTGCCAGCAGTGGACAGAGGTACGAGCAGTACTTC
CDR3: CASSGQRYEQYF

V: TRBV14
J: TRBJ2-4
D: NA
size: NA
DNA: TGTGCCAGCAGCCAGGGACAAAGCGACATTCAGTACTTC
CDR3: CASSQGQSDIQYF

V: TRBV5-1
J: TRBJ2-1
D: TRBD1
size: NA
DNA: TGCGCCAGCAGCATGGGACAGGGGAGTTTCAGTGAGCAGTTCTTC
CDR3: CASSMGQGSFSEQFF

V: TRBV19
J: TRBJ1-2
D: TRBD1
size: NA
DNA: TGTGCCAGTAGTATAGATTCCGGGACAGGGAACGGCTACACCTTC
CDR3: CASSIDSGTGNGYTF

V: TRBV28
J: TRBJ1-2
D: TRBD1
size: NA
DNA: TGTGCCAGCAGTCAAGGAGACAGGGGTGGTGGCTACACCTTC
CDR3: CASSQGDRGGGYTF

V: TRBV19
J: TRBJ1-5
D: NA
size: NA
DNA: TGTGCCAGTAGTCTGTCGAAGGGGAGCAATCAGCCCCAGCATTTT
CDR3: CASSLSKGSNQPQHF

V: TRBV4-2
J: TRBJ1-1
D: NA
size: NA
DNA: TGTGCCAGCAGCCAGTCGACAGGGAACACTGAAGCTTTCTTT
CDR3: CASSQSTGNTEAFF

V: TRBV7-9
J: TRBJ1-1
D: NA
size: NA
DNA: TGTGCCAGCAGCTCCACCCTGGGGGGGAGTGAAGCTTTCTTT
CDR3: CASSSTLGGSEAFF

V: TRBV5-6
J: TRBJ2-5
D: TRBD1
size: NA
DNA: TGTGCCAGCAGCTCAACCGGGACAGGGGGCGCGGGGACCCAGTACTTC
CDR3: CASSSTGTGGAGTQYF